This T cell receptor beta chain was observed in a study of blood T cell repertoires in COVID-19. In assigning cohorts, the study relied on participant-reported clinical history. Two negative PCRs, clearance, or symptom resolution had been documented for recovered Cohort 3 donors. Germline lookup yields CDR1 SGHRS and CDR2 YFSETQ. CDR3 size: 14 residues. V trimming: 4 bases; J trimming: 1 base; junction bases outside the gene matches: 4. Data came from immunoSEQ multiplex PCR; TCRdb stores just in-frame clones and leaves some out. Counted here are about 280,000 clones, roughly 85% occurring once; the ten biggest clones make up roughly 2.5%.

This clonotype originated in a woman in her forties or fifties who had recovered from COVID-19. The sequencing input was PBMCs or T cells enriched from blood (not recorded which). V gene TRBV5-1 combines with J gene TRBJ1-1; 7 nucleotides agree with TRBD1. The CDR3 region has the DNA TGCGCCAGCAGCCAGACAGGGCAGAACACTGAAGCTTTCTTT. Translating it yields CASSQTGQNTEAFF.